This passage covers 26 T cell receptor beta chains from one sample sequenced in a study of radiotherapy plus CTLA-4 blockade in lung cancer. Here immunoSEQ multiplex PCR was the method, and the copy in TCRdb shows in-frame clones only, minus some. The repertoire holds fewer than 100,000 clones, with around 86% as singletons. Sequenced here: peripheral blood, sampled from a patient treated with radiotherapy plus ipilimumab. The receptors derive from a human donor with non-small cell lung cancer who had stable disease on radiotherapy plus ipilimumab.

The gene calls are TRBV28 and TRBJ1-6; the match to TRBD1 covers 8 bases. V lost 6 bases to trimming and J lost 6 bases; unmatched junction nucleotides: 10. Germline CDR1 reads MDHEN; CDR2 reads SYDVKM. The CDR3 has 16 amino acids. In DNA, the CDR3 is TGTGCCAGCAGCACCCAGGGGGCCGCTCTTAATTCACCCCTCCACTTT. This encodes CASSTQGAALNSPLHF.

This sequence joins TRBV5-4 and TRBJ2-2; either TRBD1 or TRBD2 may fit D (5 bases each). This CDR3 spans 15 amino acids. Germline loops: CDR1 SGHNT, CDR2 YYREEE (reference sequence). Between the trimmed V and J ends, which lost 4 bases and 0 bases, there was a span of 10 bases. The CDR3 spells CASSPGTPNTGELFF. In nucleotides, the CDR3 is TGTGCCAGCAGCCCCGGGACCCCGAACACCGGGGAGCTGTTTTTT.

The CDR3 DNA sequence: TGTGCCAGCGGGACAGGGAGCTCCTACGAGCAGTACTTC. This sequence encodes CASGTGSSYEQYF. The rearrangement joins TRBV27 to TRBJ2-7; TRBD1 matches 9 bases. Losses at the gene ends were 8 bases for V and 0 bases for J; bases not matched to a gene: 2. Germline lookup yields CDR1 MNHEY and CDR2 SMNVEV (reference sequence). This CDR3 has 13 amino acids.

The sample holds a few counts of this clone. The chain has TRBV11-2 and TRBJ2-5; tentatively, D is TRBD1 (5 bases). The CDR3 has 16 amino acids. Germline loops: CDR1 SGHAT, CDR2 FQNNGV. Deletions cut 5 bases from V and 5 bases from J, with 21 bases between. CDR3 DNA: TGTGCCAGCAGCCAAGATCCCCCAGGGTTCCAGGAGACCCAGTACTTC. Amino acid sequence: CASSQDPPGFQETQYF.

The DNA for the CDR3 is TGTGCCAGCAGCTTGGCCGGGAGACGAGAGACCCAGTACTTC. Translating it yields CASSLAGRRETQYF. This sequence joins TRBV5-4 and TRBJ2-5, with D perhaps matching TRBD2 (6 bases). The CDR3 length is 14 residues. The ends were cut back, 0 bases at V and 4 bases at J, with 10 bases in the middle. The germline V gene has CDR1 SGHNT and CDR2 YYREEE (reference sequence).

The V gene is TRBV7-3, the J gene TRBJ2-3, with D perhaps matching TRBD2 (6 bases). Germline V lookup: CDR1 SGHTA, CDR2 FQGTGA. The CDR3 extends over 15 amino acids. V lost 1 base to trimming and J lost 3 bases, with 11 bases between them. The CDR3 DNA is TGTGCCAGCAGCTTAAACGGAGGGGAGACAGATACGCAGTATTTT. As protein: CASSLNGGETDTQYF.

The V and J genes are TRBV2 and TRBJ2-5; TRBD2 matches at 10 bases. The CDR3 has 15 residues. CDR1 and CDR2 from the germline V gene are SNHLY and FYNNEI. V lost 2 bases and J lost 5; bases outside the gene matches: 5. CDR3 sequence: CASSESGRATETQYF. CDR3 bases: TGTGCCAGCAGTGAAAGCGGGAGGGCTACCGAGACCCAGTACTTC.

The CDR3 protein is CASRIRRQGTETQYF. CDR3 sequence (DNA): TGTGCCAGCAGAATCCGTCGGCAGGGGACGGAGACCCAGTACTTC. This chain links TRBV6-5 with TRBJ2-5, with TRBD1 as a possible D gene (6 bases). V was shortened by 6 bases and J by 5 bases, with 19 bases between the two germline ends. Germline V lookup: CDR1 MNHEY, CDR2 SVGAGI. This CDR3 spans 15 amino acids.

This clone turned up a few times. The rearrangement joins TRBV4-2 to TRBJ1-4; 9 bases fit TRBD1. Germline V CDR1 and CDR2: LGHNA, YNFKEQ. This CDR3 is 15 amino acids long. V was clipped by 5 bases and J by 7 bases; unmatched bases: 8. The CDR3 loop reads CASSVPGQGLEKLFF. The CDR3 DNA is TGTGCCAGCAGCGTACCGGGACAGGGTCTTGAAAAACTGTTTTTT.

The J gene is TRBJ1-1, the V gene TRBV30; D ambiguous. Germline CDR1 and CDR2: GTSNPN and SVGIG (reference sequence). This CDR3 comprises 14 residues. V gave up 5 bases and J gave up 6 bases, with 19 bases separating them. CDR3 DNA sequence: TGTGCCTGGCAGCGGAAAGGTAGTAGGGCTGAAGCTTTCTTT. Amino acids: CAWQRKGSRAEAFF.

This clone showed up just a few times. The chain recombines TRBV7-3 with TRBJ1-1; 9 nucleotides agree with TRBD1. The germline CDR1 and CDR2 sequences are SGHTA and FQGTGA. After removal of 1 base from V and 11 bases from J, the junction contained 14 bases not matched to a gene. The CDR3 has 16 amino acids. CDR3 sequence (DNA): TGTGCCAGCAGCTTAAGACCCGGGGGACAGGGAAGAGGTGCTTTCTTT. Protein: CASSLRPGGQGRGAFF.

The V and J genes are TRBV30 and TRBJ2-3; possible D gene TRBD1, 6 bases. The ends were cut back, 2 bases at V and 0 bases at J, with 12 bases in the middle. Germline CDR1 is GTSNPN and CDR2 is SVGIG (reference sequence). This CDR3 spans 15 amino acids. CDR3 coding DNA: TGTGCCTGGAGTAGGTCGAGGGGGAGCACAGATACGCAGTATTTT. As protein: CAWSRSRGSTDTQYF.

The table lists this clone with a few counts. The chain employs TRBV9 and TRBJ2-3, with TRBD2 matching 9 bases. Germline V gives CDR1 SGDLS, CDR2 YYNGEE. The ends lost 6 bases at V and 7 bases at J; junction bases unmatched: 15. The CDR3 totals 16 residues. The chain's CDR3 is CASTQSTAGGIHTQYF. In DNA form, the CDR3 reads TGTGCCAGCACCCAATCCACAGCGGGAGGTATACATACGCAGTATTTT.

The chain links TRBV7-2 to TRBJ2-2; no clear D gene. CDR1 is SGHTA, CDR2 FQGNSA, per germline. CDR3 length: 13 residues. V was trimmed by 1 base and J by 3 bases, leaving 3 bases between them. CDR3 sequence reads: CASSLGYTGELFF. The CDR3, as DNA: TGTGCCAGCAGCTTAGGCTACACCGGGGAGCTGTTTTTT.

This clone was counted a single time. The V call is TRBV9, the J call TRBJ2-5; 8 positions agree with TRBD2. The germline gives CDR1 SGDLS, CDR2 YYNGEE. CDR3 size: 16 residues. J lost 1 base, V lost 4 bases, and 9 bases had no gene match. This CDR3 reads CASSPRAGALQETQYF. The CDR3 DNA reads TGTGCCAGCAGCCCCCGAGCGGGGGCCCTCCAAGAGACCCAGTACTTC.

The CDR3 region has the DNA TGCGCCAGCAGTCGGGGGGCGGGTAGCTCCTACGAGCAGTACTTC. It yields the protein CASSRGAGSSYEQYF. V is TRBV10-2 and J is TRBJ2-7, with D perhaps TRBD2 (7 bases). V lost 5 bases and J lost 0, with 14 bases in between. Per the germline V gene, CDR1 is WSHSY and CDR2 is SAAADI. CDR3 size: 15 residues.

In DNA, the CDR3 is TGTGCCAGCAGTACCCTCCGGGACAAGGTGGACGAGCAGTACTTC. Residues: CASSTLRDKVDEQYF. The rearrangement joins TRBV28 to TRBJ2-7, with D perhaps TRBD1 (6 bases). Germline V lookup: CDR1 MDHEN, CDR2 SYDVKM. The V end was cut by 5 bases, the J end by 5 bases, with 19 bases between. The CDR3 sequence is 15 residues long.

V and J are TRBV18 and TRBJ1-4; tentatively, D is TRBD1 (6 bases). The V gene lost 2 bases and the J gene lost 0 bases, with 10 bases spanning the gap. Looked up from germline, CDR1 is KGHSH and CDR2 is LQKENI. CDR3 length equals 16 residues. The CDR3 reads CASSPTRTATNEKLFF. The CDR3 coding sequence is TGTGCCAGCTCACCAACACGGACAGCAACTAATGAAAAACTGTTTTTT.

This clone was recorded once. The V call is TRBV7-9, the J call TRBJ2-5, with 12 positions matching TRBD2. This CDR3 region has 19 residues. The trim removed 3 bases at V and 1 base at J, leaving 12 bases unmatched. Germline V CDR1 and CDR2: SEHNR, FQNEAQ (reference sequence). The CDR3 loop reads CASSFPPGTSGPSQETQYF. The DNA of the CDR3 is TGTGCCAGCAGCTTCCCACCCGGGACTAGCGGGCCTTCCCAAGAGACCCAGTACTTC.

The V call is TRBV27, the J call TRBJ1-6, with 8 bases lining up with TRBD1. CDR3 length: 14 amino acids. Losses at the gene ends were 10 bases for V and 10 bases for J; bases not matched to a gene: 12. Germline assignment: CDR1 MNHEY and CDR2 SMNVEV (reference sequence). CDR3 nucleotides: TGTGCCACTGGGGGGGACAGGAGCGGCTCACCCCTCCACTTT. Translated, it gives CATGGDRSGSPLHF.

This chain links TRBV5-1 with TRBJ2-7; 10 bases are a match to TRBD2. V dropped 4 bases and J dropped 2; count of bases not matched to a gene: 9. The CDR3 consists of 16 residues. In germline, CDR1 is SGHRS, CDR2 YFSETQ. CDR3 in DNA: TGCGCCAGCAGCCAGCCTCCCAGCGGGGGGGCCTACGAGCAGTACTTC. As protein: CASSQPPSGGAYEQYF. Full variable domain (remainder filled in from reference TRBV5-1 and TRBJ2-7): KAGVTQTPRYLIKTRGQQVTLSCSPISGHRSVSWYQQTPGQGLQFLFEYFSETQRNKGNFPGRFSGRQFSNSRSEMNVSTLELGDSALYLCASSQPPSGGAYEQYFGPGTRLTVT.

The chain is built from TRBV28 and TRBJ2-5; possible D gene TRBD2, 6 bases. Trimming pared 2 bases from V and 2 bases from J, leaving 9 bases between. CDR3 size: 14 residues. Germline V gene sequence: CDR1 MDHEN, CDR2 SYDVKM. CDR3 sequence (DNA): TGTGCCAGCAGTTTAGCGGGGAAACAAGAGACCCAGTACTTC. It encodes CASSLAGKQETQYF.

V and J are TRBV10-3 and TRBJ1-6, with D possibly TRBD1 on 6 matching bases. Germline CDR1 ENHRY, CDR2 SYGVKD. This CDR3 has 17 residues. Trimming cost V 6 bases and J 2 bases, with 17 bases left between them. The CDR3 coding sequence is TGTGCCATCAGCCGGGCAAAGGAGGGGGCCTATAATTCACCCCTCCACTTT. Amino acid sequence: CAISRAKEGAYNSPLHF.

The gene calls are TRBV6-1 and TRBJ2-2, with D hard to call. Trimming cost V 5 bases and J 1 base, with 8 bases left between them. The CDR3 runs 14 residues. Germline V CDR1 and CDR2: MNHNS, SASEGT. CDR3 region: CASSRTVNTGELFF. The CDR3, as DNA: TGTGCCAGCAGTAGAACAGTGAACACCGGGGAGCTGTTTTTT.

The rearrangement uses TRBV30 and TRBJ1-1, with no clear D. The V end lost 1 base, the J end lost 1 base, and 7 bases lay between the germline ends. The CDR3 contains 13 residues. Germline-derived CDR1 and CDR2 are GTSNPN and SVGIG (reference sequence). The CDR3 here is CAWSDRTNTEAFF. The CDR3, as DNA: TGTGCCTGGAGTGACCGGACGAACACTGAAGCTTTCTTT.

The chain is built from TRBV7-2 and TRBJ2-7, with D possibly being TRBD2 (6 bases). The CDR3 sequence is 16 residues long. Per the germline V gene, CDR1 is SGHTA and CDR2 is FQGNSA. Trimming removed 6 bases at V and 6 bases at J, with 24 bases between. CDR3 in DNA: TGTGCCAGCAGACAGAGCCCGGGACTCGACTCCGCCGAGCAGTACTTC. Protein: CASRQSPGLDSAEQYF. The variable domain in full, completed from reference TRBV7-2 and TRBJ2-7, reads GAGVSQSPSNKVTEKGKDVELRCDPISGHTALYWYRQSLGQGLEFLIYFQGNSAPDKSGLPSDRFSAERTGGSVSTLTIQRTQQEDSAVYLCASRQSPGLDSAEQYFGPGTRLTVT.